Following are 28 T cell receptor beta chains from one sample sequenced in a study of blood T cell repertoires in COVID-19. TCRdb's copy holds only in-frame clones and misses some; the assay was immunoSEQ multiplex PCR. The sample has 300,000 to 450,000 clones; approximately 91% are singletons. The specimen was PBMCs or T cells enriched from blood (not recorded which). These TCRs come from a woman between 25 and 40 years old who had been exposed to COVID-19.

The CDR3 sequence is CASSLSGQETQYF. The CDR3 DNA follows: TGTGCCAGCAGTCTTAGCGGCCAAGAGACCCAGTACTTC. The V gene is TRBV7-9, the J gene TRBJ2-5, with D possibly being TRBD2 (6 bases). Germline V gene sequence: CDR1 SEHNR, CDR2 FQNEAQ (reference sequence). The length of the CDR3 is 13 residues. The V end lost 6 bases, the J end lost 1 base, and 9 bases lay between the germline ends.

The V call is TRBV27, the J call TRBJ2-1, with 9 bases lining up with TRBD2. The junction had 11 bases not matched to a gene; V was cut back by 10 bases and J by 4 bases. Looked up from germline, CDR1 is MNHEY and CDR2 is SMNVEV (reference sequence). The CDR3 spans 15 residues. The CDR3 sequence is CATTLGSGSYNEQFF. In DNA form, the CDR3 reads TGTGCCACCACCCTGGGTAGCGGGAGTTACAATGAGCAGTTCTTC.

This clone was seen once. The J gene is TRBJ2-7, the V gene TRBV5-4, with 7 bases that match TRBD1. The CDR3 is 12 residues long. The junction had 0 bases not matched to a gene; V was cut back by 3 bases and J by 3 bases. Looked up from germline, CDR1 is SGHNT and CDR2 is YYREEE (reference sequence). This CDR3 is CASSWDSYEQYF. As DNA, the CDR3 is TGTGCCAGCAGCTGGGACAGCTACGAGCAGTACTTC.

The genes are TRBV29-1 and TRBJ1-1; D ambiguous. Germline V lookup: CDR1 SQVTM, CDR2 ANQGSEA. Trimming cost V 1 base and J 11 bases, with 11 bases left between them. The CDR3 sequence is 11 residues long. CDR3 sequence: CSVEGRREAFF. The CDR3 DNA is TGCAGCGTTGAAGGGCGGAGAGAGGCTTTCTTT.

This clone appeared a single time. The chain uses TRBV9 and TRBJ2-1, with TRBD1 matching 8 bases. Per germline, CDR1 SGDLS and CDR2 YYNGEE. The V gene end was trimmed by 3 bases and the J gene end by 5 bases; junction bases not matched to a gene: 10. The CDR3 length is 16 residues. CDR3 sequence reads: CASSAETGVFDNEQFF. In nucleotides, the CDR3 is TGTGCCAGCAGCGCCGAGACAGGGGTATTCGACAATGAGCAGTTCTTC. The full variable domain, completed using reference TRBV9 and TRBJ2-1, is DSGVTQTPKHLITATGQRVTLRCSPRSGDLSVYWYQQSLDQGLQFLIQYYNGEERAKGNILERFSAQQFPDLHSELNLSSLELGDSALYFCASSAETGVFDNEQFFGPGTRLTVL.

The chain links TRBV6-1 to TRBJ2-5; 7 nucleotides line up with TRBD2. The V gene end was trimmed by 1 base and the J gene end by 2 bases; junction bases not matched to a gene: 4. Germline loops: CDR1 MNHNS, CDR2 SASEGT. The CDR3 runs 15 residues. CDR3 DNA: TGTGCCAGCAGTGAAGGGGTCGGGGGGCAAGAGACCCAGTACTTC. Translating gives CASSEGVGGQETQYF.

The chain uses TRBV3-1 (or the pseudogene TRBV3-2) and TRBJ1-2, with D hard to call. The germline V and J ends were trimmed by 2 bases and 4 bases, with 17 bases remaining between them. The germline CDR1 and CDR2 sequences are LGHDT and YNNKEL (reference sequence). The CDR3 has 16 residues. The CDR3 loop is CASSQYPSGTGYGYTF. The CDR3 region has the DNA TGTGCCAGCAGCCAATACCCCTCGGGAACGGGCTATGGCTACACCTTC.

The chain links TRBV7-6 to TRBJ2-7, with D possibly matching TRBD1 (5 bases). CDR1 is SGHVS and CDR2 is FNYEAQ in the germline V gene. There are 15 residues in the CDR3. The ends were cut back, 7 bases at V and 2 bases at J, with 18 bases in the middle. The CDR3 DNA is TGTGCCAGCACAGCTGAGGTAGACAGTACCTACGAGCAGTACTTC. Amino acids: CASTAEVDSTYEQYF.

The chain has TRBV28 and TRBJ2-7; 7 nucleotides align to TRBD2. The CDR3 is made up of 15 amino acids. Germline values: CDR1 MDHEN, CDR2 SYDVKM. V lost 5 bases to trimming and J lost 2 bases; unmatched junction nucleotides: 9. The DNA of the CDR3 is TGTGCCAGCAGTAGCCAGGCTAGCGGACCCTACGAGCAGTACTTC. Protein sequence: CASSSQASGPYEQYF.

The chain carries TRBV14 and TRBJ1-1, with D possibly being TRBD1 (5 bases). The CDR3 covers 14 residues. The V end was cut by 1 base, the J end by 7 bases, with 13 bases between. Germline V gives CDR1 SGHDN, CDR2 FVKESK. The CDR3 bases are TGTGCCAGCAGCCAAGGACAGTGGGTTGGTGAAGCTTTCTTT. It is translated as CASSQGQWVGEAFF.

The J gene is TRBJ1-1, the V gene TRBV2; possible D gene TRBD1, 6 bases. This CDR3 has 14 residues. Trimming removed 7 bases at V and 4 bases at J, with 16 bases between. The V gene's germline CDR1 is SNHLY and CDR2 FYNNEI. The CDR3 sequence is CASMPQGFGTEAFF. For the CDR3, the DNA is TGTGCCAGCATGCCCCAGGGGTTCGGCACTGAAGCTTTCTTT.

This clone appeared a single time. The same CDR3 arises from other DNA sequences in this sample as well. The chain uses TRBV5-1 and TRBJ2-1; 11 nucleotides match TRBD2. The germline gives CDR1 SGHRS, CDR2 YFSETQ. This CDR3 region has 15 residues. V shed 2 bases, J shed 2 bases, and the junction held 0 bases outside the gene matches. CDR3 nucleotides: TGCGCCAGCAGCTTACTAGCGGGGGCCTACAATGAGCAGTTCTTC. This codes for CASSLLAGAYNEQFF. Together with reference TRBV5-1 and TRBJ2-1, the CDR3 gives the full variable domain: KAGVTQTPRYLIKTRGQQVTLSCSPISGHRSVSWYQQTPGQGLQFLFEYFSETQRNKGNFPGRFSGRQFSNSRSEMNVSTLELGDSALYLCASSLLAGAYNEQFFGPGTRLTVL.

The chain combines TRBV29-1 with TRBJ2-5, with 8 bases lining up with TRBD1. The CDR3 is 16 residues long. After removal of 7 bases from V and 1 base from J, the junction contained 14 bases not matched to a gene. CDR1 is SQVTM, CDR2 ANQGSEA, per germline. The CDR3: CSASGTGKRSQETQYF. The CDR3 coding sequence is TGCAGCGCCTCTGGGACAGGAAAGAGGTCCCAAGAGACCCAGTACTTC.

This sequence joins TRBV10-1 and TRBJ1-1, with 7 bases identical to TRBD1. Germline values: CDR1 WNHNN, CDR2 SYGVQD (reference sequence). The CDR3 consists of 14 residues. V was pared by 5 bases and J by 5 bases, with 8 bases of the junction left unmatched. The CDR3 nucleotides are TGCGCCAGCAGTCCCGCAGGGGGGAAGACTGAAGCTTTCTTT. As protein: CASSPAGGKTEAFF.

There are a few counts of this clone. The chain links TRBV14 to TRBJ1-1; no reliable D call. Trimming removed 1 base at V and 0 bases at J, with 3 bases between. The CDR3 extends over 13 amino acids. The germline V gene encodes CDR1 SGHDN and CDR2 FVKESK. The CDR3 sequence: CASSQALNTEAFF. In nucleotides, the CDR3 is TGTGCCAGCAGCCAAGCTTTGAACACTGAAGCTTTCTTT.

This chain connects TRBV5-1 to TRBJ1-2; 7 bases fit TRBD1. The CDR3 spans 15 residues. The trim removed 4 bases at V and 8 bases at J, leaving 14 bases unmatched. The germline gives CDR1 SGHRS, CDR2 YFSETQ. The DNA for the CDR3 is TGCGCCAGCAGCCCAGGACAGGCAGAATTTGGAGGCTACACCTTC. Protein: CASSPGQAEFGGYTF.

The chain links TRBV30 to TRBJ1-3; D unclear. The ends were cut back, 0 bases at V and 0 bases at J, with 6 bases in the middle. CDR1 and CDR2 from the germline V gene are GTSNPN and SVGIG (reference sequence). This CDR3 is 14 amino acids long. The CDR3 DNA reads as TGTGCCTGGAGTGTTACAGACTCTGGAAACACCATATATTTT. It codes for CAWSVTDSGNTIYF. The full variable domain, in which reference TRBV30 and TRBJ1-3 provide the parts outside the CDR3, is SQTIHQWPATLVQPVGSPLSLECTVEGTSNPNLYWYRQAAGRGLQLLFYSVGIGQISSEVPQNLSASRPQDRQFILSSKKLLLSDSGFYLCAWSVTDSGNTIYFGEGSWLTVV.

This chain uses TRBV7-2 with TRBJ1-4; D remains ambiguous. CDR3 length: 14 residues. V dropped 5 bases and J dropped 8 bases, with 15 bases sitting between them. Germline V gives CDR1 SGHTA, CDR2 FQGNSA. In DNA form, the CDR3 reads TGTGCCAGCAGCCCCGGGTTTCTTCGCGAAAAACTGTTTTTT. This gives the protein CASSPGFLREKLFF.

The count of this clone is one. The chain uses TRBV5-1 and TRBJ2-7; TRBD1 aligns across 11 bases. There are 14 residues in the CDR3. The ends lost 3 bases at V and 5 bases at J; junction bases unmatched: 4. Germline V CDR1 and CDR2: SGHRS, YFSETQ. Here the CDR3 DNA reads TGCGCCAGCAGCTCTGGACAGGGGGCTGACGAGCAGTACTTC. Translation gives CASSSGQGADEQYF.

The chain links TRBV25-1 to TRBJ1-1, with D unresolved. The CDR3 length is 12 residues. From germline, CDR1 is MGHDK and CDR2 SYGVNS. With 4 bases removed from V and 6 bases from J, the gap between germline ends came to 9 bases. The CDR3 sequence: CASSGRRAEAFF. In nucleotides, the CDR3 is TGTGCCAGCAGTGGGAGGCGGGCTGAAGCTTTCTTT.

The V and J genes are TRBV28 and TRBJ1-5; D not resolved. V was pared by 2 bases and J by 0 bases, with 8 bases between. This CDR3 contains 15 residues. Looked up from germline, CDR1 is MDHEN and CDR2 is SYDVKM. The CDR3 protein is CASSLSQRSNQPQHF. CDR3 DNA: TGTGCCAGCAGTTTAAGCCAGCGTAGCAATCAGCCCCAGCATTTT.

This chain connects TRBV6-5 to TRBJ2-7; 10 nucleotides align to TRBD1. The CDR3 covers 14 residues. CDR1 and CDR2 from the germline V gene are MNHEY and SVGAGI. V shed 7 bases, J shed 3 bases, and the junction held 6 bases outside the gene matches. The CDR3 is CASTGQGEIYEQYF. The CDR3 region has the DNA TGTGCCAGCACCGGACAGGGGGAGATCTACGAGCAGTACTTC.

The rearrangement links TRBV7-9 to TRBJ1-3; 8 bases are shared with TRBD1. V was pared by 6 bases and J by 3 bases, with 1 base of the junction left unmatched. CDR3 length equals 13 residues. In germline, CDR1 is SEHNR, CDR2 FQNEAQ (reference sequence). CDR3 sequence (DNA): TGTGCCAGCAGGACAGGGGTTGGAAACACCATATATTTT. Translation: CASRTGVGNTIYF.

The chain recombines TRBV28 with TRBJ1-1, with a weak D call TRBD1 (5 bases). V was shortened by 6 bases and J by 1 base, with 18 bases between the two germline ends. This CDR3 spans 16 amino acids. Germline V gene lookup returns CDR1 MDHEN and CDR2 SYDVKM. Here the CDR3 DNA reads TGTGCCAGCAGCCTATCCGGACACCCGAGGAACACTGAAGCTTTCTTT. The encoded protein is CASSLSGHPRNTEAFF.

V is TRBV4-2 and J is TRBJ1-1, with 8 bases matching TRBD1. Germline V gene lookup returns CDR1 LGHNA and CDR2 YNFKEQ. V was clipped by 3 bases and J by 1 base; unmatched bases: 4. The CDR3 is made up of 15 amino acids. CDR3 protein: CASSHAGTGNTEAFF. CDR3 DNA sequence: TGTGCCAGCAGCCACGCCGGGACAGGGAACACTGAAGCTTTCTTT.

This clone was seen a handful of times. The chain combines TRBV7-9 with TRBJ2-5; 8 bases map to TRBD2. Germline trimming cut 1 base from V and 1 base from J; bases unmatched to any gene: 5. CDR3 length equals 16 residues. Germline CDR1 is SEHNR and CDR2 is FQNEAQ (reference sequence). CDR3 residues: CASSLGGLVVQETQYF. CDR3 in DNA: TGTGCCAGCAGCTTAGGGGGACTAGTAGTCCAAGAGACCCAGTACTTC.

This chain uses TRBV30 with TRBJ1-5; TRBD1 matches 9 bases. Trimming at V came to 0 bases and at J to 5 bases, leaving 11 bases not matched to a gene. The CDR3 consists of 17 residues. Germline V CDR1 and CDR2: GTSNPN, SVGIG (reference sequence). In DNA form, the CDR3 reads TGTGCCTGGAGTGTGGCTCGGACAGGGGAAAAATATCAGCCCCAGCATTTT. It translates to CAWSVARTGEKYQPQHF.

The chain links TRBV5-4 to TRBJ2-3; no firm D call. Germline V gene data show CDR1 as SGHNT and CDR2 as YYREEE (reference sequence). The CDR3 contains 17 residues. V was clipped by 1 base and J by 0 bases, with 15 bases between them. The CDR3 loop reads CASSLKRQALSTDTQYF. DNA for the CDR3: TGTGCCAGCAGCTTGAAACGCCAGGCGCTAAGCACAGATACGCAGTATTTT.